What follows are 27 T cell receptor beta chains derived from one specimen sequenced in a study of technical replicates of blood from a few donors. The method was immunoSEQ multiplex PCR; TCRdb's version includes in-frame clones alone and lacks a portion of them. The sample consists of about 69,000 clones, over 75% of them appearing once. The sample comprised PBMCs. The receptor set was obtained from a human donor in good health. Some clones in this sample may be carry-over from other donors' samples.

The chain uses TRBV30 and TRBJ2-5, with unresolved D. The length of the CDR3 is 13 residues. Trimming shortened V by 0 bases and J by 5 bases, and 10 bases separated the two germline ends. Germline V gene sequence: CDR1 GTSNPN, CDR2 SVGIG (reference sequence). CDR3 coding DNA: TGTGCCTGGAGTGTGAATGCCGCGGAGACCCAGTACTTC. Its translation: CAWSVNAAETQYF.

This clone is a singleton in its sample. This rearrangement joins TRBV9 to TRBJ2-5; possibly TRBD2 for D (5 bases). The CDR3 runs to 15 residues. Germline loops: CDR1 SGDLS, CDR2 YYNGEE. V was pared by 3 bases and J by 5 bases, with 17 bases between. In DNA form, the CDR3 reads TGTGCCAGCAGCGGTCAGGCCGGGGTAGGGGAGACCCAGTACTTC. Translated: CASSGQAGVGETQYF.

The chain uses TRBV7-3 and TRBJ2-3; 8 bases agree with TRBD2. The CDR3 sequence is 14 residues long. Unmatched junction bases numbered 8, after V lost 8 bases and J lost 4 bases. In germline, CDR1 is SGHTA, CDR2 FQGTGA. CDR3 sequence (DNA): TGTGCCAGCTCGGGTGCGGGGGGCTCAGATACGCAGTATTTT. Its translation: CASSGAGGSDTQYF.

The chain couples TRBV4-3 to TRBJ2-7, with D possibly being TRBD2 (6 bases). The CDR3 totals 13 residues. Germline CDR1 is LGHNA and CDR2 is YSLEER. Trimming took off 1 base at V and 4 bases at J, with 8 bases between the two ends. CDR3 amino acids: CASSQGDLYEQYF. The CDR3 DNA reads TGCGCCAGCAGCCAAGGGGACTTATACGAGCAGTACTTC.

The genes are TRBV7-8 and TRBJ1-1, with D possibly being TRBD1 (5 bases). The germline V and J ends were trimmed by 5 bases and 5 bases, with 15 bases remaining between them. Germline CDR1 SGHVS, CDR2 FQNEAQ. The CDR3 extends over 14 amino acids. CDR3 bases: TGTGCCAGCAGCCCCCACGGGGGTTGGACTGAAGCTTTCTTT. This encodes CASSPHGGWTEAFF.

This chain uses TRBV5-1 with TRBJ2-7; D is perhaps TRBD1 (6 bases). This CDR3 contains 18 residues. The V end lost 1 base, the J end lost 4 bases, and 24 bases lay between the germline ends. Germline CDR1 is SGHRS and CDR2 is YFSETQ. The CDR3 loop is CASSLTVLDSPKLYEQYF. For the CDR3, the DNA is TGCGCCAGCAGCTTGACGGTCCTGGACAGCCCGAAGTTGTACGAGCAGTACTTC.

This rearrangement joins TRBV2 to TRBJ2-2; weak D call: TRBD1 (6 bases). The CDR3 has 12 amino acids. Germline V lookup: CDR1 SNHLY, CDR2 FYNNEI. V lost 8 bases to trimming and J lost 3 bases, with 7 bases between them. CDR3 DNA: TGTGCCAGCCACAGGGACACCGGGGAGCTGTTTTTT. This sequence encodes CASHRDTGELFF.

Written as DNA, the CDR3 is TGTGCCAGCAGTGAAGGAACTCTCTCCTACGAGCAGTACTTC. Its translation is CASSEGTLSYEQYF. V usage is TRBV6-1 and J usage is TRBJ2-7; D gene uncertain. CDR3 length equals 14 residues. Germline CDR1 and CDR2: MNHNS and SASEGT. The V gene lost 1 base and the J gene lost 0 bases, with 7 bases spanning the gap.

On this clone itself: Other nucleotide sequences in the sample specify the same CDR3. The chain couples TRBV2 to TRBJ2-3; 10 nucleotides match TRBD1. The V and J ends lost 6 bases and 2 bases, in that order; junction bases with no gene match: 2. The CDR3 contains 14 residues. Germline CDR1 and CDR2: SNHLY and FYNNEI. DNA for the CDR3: TGTGCCAGCAGCGACAGGGGGCTCACAGATACGCAGTATTTT. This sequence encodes CASSDRGLTDTQYF.

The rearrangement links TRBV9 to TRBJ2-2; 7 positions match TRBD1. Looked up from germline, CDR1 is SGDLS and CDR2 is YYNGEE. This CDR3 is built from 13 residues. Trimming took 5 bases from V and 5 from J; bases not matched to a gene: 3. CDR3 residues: CASSPQGTGELFF. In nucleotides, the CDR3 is TGTGCCAGCAGTCCACAGGGGACCGGGGAGCTGTTTTTT.

The CDR3 region has the DNA TGTGCCAGCAGCCAAGCCCACGCCCTGACAGGAGCCAAAAACATTCAGTACTTC. Protein sequence: CASSQAHALTGAKNIQYF. This chain uses TRBV4-2 with TRBJ2-4; D might be TRBD1 (6 bases). The CDR3 runs to 18 residues. Germline values: CDR1 LGHNA, CDR2 YNFKEQ. The V end lost 1 base, the J end lost 0 bases, and 16 bases lay between the germline ends.

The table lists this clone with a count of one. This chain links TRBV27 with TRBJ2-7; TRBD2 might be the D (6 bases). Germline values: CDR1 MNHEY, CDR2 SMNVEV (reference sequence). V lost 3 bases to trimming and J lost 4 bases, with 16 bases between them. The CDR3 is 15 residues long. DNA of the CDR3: TGTGCCAGCAGTTTGGGGCGGGGTAGCTTGTACGAGCAGTACTTC. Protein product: CASSLGRGSLYEQYF.

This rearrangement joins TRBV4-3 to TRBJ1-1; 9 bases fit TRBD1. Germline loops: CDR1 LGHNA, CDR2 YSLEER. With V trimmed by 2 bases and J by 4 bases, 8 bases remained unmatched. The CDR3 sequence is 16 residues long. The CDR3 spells CASSQWTGAVGTEAFF. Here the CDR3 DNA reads TGCGCCAGCAGCCAATGGACAGGGGCTGTGGGCACTGAAGCTTTCTTT.

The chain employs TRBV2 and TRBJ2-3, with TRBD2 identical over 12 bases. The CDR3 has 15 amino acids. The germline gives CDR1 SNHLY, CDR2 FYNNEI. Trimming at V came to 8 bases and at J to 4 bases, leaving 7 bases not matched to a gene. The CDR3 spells CASSRASGGADTQYF. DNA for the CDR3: TGTGCCAGCTCACGGGCTAGCGGGGGGGCAGATACGCAGTATTTT.

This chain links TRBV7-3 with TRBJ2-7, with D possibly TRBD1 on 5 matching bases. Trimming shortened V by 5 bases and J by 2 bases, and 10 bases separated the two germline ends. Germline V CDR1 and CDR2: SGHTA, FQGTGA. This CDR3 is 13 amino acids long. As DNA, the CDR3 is TGTGCCAGCAGCCTCGACAGAGCCTACGAGCAGTACTTC. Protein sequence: CASSLDRAYEQYF. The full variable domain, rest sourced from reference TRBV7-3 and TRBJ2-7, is GAGVSQTPSNKVTEKGKYVELRCDPISGHTALYWYRQSLGQGPEFLIYFQGTGAADDSGLPNDRFFAVRPEGSVSTLKIQRTERGDSAVYLCASSLDRAYEQYFGPGTRLTVT.

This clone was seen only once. CDR3 DNA sequence: TGTGCCAGCAGTTACATTTCCACAGGGGGTAATTCACCCCTCCACTTT. This translates into CASSYISTGGNSPLHF. The V call is TRBV6-5, the J call TRBJ1-6; TRBD1 matches at 8 bases. The CDR3 spans 16 residues. With 2 bases clipped from V and 6 bases from J, the junction kept 6 bases outside the gene matches. Germline CDR1 is MNHEY and CDR2 is SVGAGI.

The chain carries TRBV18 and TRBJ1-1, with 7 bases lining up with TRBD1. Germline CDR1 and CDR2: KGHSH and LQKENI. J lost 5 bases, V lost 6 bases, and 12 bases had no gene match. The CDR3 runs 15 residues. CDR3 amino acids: CASSSDRERTTEAFF. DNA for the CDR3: TGTGCCAGCTCTAGCGACAGGGAAAGGACAACTGAAGCTTTCTTT.

The CDR3 nucleotides read TGTGCCAGCAGTTCTGGGACAGGGGGCAATGGAAACACCATATATTTT. Translating gives CASSSGTGGNGNTIYF. The V gene is TRBV6-5, the J gene TRBJ1-3, with 12 bases identical to TRBD1. Germline V gene sequence: CDR1 MNHEY, CDR2 SVGAGI. Trimming cost V 4 bases and J 3 bases; bases outside gene matches: 4. CDR3 length equals 16 residues.

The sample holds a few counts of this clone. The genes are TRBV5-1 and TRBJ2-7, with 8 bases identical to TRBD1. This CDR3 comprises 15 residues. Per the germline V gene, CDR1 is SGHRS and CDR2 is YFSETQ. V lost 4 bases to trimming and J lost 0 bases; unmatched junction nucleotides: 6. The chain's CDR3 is CASSHRDRLSYEQYF. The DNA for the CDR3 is TGCGCCAGCAGCCACCGGGACAGGCTCTCCTACGAGCAGTACTTC.

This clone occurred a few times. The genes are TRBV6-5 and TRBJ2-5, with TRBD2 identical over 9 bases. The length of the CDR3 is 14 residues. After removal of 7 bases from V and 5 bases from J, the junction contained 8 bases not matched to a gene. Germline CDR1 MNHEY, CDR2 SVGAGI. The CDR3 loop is CASIAGEFSETQYF. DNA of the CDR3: TGTGCCAGCATAGCGGGGGAATTTTCGGAGACCCAGTACTTC.

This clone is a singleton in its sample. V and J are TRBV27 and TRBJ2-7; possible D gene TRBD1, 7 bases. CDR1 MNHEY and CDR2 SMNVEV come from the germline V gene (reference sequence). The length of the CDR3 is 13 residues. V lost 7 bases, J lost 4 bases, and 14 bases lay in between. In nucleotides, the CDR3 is TGTGCCAGCATCCCATCAGGGGGGTACGAGCAGTACTTC. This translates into CASIPSGGYEQYF.

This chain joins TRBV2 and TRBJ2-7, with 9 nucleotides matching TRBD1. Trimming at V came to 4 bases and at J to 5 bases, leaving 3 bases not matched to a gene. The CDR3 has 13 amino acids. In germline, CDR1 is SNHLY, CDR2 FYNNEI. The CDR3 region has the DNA TGTGCCAGCAGTGGGACAGGGGACGACGAGCAGTACTTC. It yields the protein CASSGTGDDEQYF.

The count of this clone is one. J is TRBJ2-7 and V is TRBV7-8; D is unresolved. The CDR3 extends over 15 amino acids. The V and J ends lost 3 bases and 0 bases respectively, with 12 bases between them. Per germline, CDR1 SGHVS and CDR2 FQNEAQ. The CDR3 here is CASSLPGRSSYEQYF. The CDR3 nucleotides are TGTGCCAGCAGCTTGCCCGGTAGGAGCTCCTACGAGCAGTACTTC.

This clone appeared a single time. DNA for the CDR3: TGTGCCAGCAGCTTGGGGGGGCAGGGGGCGGCCAGAGGCTACACCTTC. Translated, it gives CASSLGGQGAARGYTF. The chain combines TRBV7-2 with TRBJ1-2, with TRBD1 matching 8 bases. Germline CDR1 is SGHTA and CDR2 is FQGNSA. CDR3 size: 16 residues. V shed 3 bases and J 8 bases; nucleotides not matched to a gene: 14.

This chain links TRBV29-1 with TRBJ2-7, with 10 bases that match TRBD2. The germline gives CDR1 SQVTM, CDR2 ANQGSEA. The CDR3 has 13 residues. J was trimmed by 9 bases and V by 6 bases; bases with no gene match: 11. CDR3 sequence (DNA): TGCAGCGTCCGGGTGGTAGCGGGAGGAGTGCAGTACTTC. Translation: CSVRVVAGGVQYF.

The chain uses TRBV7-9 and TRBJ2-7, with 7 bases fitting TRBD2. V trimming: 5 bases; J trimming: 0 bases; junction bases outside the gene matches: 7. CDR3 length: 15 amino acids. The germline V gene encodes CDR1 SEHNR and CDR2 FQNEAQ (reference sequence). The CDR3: CASSQLGGSSYEQYF. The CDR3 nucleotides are TGTGCCAGCAGCCAGCTCGGCGGGAGCTCCTACGAGCAGTACTTC.

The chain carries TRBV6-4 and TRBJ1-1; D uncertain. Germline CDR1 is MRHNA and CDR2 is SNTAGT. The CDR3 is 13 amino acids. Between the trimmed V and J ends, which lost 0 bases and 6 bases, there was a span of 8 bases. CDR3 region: CASSDSSSSEAFF. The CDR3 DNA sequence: TGTGCCAGCAGTGACTCATCCAGTTCTGAAGCTTTCTTT.